This TCR beta chain is from a study of cytomegalovirus exposure and HLA in healthy donors. The wider study: In a later analysis, it was reported that the approximately 110 validation repertoires had been produced on the same platform as the 500 to 750 repertoires belonging to the first cohort. General observations from the study: Cytomegalovirus-associated TCR beta chains were listed, numbering over 150. High sensitivity and specificity were reportedly achieved when the classifier diagnosed cytomegalovirus status.

Separate from the roughly 710-subject first cohort, the 120-subject validation cohort was the one that the donors belonged to. Regarding this clone: Its cognate antigen is unknown.

TCRdb's copy holds only in-frame clones and misses some; the assay was immunoSEQ multiplex PCR. This table holds about 180,000 clones, 75% to 90% found once. Specimen: PBMCs. The origin of this receptor is a man aged 18 to 30 in good health and CMV-seropositive.

The CDR3 is CASSSEGLAGDGYNEQFF. The CDR3 nucleotides are TGTGCCAGCAGCTCGGAAGGACTAGCGGGAGACGGATACAATGAGCAGTTCTTC. The chain couples TRBV7-9 to TRBJ2-1, with 13 bases aligning to TRBD2. Germline V gene data show CDR1 as SEHNR and CDR2 as FQNEAQ (reference sequence). Trimming took 4 bases from V and 4 from J; bases not matched to a gene: 10. CDR3 length: 18 residues.